Below, 13 T cell receptor beta chains from the same sample are listed, as sequenced in a study of T cell responses to AZD1222 COVID-19 vaccine. Sequenced by immunoSEQ multiplex PCR; TCRdb stores in-frame clones only, minus some. The table records roughly 97,000 clones, approximately 89% of them present only once. Sample: peripheral blood, taken on day 0 of AZD1222 vaccination. The receptors shown here come from an adult in good health.

This clone was detected only a few times. This chain connects TRBV28 to TRBJ1-1, with D unresolved. V shed 4 bases and J shed 0 bases, with 9 bases lying between them. The CDR3 spans 14 residues. Germline V CDR1 and CDR2: MDHEN, SYDVKM. Written as DNA, the CDR3 is TGTGCCAGCAGTTCGAGGGCCTTGAACACTGAAGCTTTCTTT. It yields the protein CASSSRALNTEAFF. The full variable domain, with the rest looked up from reference TRBV28 and TRBJ1-1, is DVKVTQSSRYLVKRTGEKVFLECVQDMDHENMFWYRQDPGLGLRLIYFSYDVKMKEKGDIPEGYSVSREKKERFSLILESASTNQTSMYLCASSSRALNTEAFFGQGTRLTVV.

The chain recombines TRBV6-2 or TRBV6-3 with TRBJ1-1; D not certain. Germline CDR1 is MNHEY and CDR2 is SVGEGT. V lost 0 bases and J 4 bases, leaving 3 bases between the germline ends. The CDR3 is 12 residues long. The chain's CDR3 is CASSYSSTEAFF. The CDR3 region has the DNA TGTGCCAGCAGTTACTCGAGCACTGAAGCTTTCTTT.

CDR3 sequence reads: CATSDFGGRGYTF. The CDR3 coding sequence is TGTGCCACCAGTGATTTCGGGGGACGGGGCTACACCTTC. The genes are TRBV24-1 and TRBJ1-2; D might be TRBD1 (5 bases). There are 13 residues in the CDR3. Trimming removed 1 base from V and 8 bases from J, with 10 bases in between. Germline V gives CDR1 KGHDR, CDR2 SFDVKD.

Written as DNA, the CDR3 is TGTGCCAGCAGCCTTCGAGCGGGAGGGCCCGAGGAGACCCAGTACTTC. Translated, it gives CASSLRAGGPEETQYF. V gene TRBV9 combines with J gene TRBJ2-5; TRBD2 agrees at 10 bases. Germline lookup yields CDR1 SGDLS and CDR2 YYNGEE. Trimming at V came to 4 bases and at J to 5 bases, leaving 11 bases not matched to a gene. CDR3 length: 16 residues. Full variable domain (missing parts from reference TRBV9 and TRBJ2-5): DSGVTQTPKHLITATGQRVTLRCSPRSGDLSVYWYQQSLDQGLQFLIQYYNGEERAKGNILERFSAQQFPDLHSELNLSSLELGDSALYFCASSLRAGGPEETQYFGPGTRLLVL.

The V gene is TRBV5-1, the J gene TRBJ2-5; TRBD1 is a possible D gene (5 bases). The CDR3 sequence is 16 residues long. Between the trimmed V and J ends, which lost 0 bases and 3 bases, there was a span of 15 bases. Looked up from germline, CDR1 is SGHRS and CDR2 is YFSETQ. The chain's CDR3 is CASSLDSWGKEETQYF. The CDR3 DNA reads as TGCGCCAGCAGCTTGGATAGCTGGGGCAAAGAAGAGACCCAGTACTTC.

The V call is TRBV9, the J call TRBJ1-2; D gene unclear. The CDR3 is made up of 15 amino acids. The germline V gene has CDR1 SGDLS and CDR2 YYNGEE. V dropped 0 bases and J dropped 4 bases, with 13 bases sitting between them. CDR3 sequence: CASSVGVRPSYGYTF. The DNA for the CDR3 is TGTGCCAGCAGCGTAGGGGTTAGGCCCTCCTATGGCTACACCTTC.

This clone occurred a few times. This chain uses TRBV28 with TRBJ2-7; D uncertain. CDR1 and CDR2 (germline): MDHEN, SYDVKM. This CDR3 comprises 12 residues. With 5 bases removed from V and 3 bases from J, the gap between germline ends came to 8 bases. The CDR3, as DNA: TGTGCCAGCAGTCTGAAGTTCTACGAGCAGTACTTC. This translates into CASSLKFYEQYF.

The rearrangement joins TRBV6-5 to TRBJ1-3; D remains ambiguous. The CDR3 is 14 residues long. The germline V gene encodes CDR1 MNHEY and CDR2 SVGAGI. V shed 5 bases and J shed 0 bases, with 8 bases lying between them. CDR3 coding DNA: TGTGCCAGCAGTAAATCCTACTCTGGAAACACCATATATTTT. It translates to CASSKSYSGNTIYF.

The gene calls are TRBV25-1 and TRBJ2-1; maybe TRBD1 (6 bases). Germline V CDR1 and CDR2: MGHDK, SYGVNS. CDR3 length: 13 amino acids. V lost 6 bases, J lost 4 bases, and 10 bases lay in between. The CDR3 region has the DNA TGTGCCAGCAGGGACAGAGCTTACAATGAGCAGTTCTTC. Amino acid sequence: CASRDRAYNEQFF.

CDR3 region: CASSPLQGGSYEQYF. The CDR3 DNA is TGTGCCAGCTCACCACTACAGGGCGGTTCCTACGAGCAGTACTTC. This chain connects TRBV18 to TRBJ2-7; D may be TRBD1 (6 bases). CDR1 KGHSH and CDR2 LQKENI come from the germline V gene. The V end was cut by 1 base, the J end by 1 base, with 11 bases between. The CDR3 runs 15 residues. The whole variable domain, filled in from reference TRBV18 and TRBJ2-7, reads NAGVMQNPRHLVRRRGQEARLRCSPMKGHSHVYWYRQLPEEGLKFMVYLQKENIIDESGMPKERFSAEFPKEGPSILRIQQVVRGDSAAYFCASSPLQGGSYEQYFGPGTRLTVT.

The chain joins TRBV7-9 to TRBJ1-3; possible D gene TRBD1, 6 bases. The CDR3 extends over 17 amino acids. CDR1 and CDR2 (germline): SEHNR, FQNEAQ (reference sequence). V lost 4 bases and J 7 bases, leaving 23 bases between the germline ends. The CDR3 sequence is CASSSRGTGLDRNTIYF. CDR3 coding DNA: TGTGCCAGCAGCTCCCGGGGAACAGGGTTAGATCGGAACACCATATATTTT.

This chain joins TRBV28 and TRBJ1-2, with unresolved D. The CDR3 runs to 14 residues. Trimming stripped 1 base from V and 4 bases from J, with 10 bases between. Germline V gene data show CDR1 as MDHEN and CDR2 as SYDVKM. CDR3 nucleotides: TGTGCCAGCAGTTTATCTGCGGGATTCTATGGCTACACCTTC. Its translation is CASSLSAGFYGYTF.

The chain couples TRBV7-8 to TRBJ2-2; TRBD1 agrees at 8 bases. The CDR3 totals 19 residues. CDR1 SGHVS and CDR2 FQNEAQ come from the germline V gene. V lost 5 bases to trimming and J lost 1 base; unmatched junction nucleotides: 15. CDR3 in amino acids: CASSLHRAIGTGNTGELFF. DNA for the CDR3: TGTGCCAGCAGCCTACATCGTGCGATCGGGACAGGGAACACCGGGGAGCTGTTTTTT.